The 22 T cell receptor beta chains listed next were all sequenced from one sample in a study of blood T cells in healthy people across ages. Next came a second PCR, run for roughly 6 to 11 cycles, which used a sample-barcoded 5' primer along with a J-beta primer mix. TCRdb re-called the 5' RACE reads through MiXCR, storing one row per CDR3 protein. The table includes 800,000 to 950,000 distinct CDR3 sequences, almost 30% detected once. The data were also submitted as part of a second study, on T cells of mothers and their children.

Specimen: blood. Receptor source: a woman in her thirties or forties in good health.

On this clonotype itself: The conserved phenylalanine or tryptophan normally closing the CDR3 is absent here, so this likely arose from a read error. This chain links TRBV7-2 with TRBJ2-1, with TRBD2 identical over 11 bases. V lost 5 bases, J lost 6 bases, and 6 bases stayed unmatched. CDR1 SGHTA and CDR2 FQGNSA come from the germline V gene. The CDR3 extends over 15 amino acids. CDR3 region: CASSILAGGRNEQFV. Here the CDR3 DNA reads TGTGCCAGCAGCATCCTAGCGGGGGGCCGCAATGAGCAGTTCGTC.

The table lists this clonotype with many counts. The CDR3 loop is CASSPPYGYTF. Here the CDR3 DNA reads TGTGCCAGCAGCCCCCCTTATGGCTACACCTTC. The chain recombines TRBV7-9 with TRBJ1-2; D gene ambiguous. V lost 5 bases, J lost 5 bases, and 6 bases lay in between. This CDR3 has 11 residues. The germline CDR1 and CDR2 sequences are SEHNR and FQNEAQ (reference sequence).

The CDR3 protein is CATSDTMGAGETQYF. The CDR3 nucleotides read TGTGCCACCAGTGACACGATGGGGGCAGGGGAGACCCAGTACTTC. The chain carries TRBV24-1 and TRBJ2-5; maybe TRBD1 (6 bases). Between the trimmed V and J ends, which lost 4 bases and 5 bases, there was a span of 16 bases. Looked up from germline, CDR1 is KGHDR and CDR2 is SFDVKD. CDR3 size: 15 residues.

V gene TRBV7-8 combines with J gene TRBJ2-3; TRBD2 agrees at 10 bases. V shed 6 bases and J 0 bases; nucleotides not matched to a gene: 15. Germline V CDR1 and CDR2: SGHVS, FQNEAQ. The CDR3 spans 19 residues. The CDR3 DNA follows: TGTGCCAGCAGGCGGATGGCTAGCGGGGGTCGAGCTAGCACAGATACGCAGTATTTT. As protein: CASRRMASGGRASTDTQYF.

This clonotype came up a few times. The chain uses TRBV15 and TRBJ1-2; D call uncertain. V lost 1 base and J 2 bases, leaving 8 bases between the germline ends. The CDR3 consists of 14 residues. CDR1 and CDR2 (germline): LNHNV, YYDKDF (reference sequence). The CDR3 nucleotides read TGTGCCACCAGCAGAGGCGTGGAGAACTATGGCTACACCTTC. This sequence encodes CATSRGVENYGYTF.

A remark on this clonotype: Here the CDR3 omits its conserved ending phenylalanine or tryptophan, so a read error is the likely source. The V gene is TRBV4-1, the J gene TRBJ1-1; a weak D match, TRBD1 (5 bases). Germline V lookup: CDR1 MGHRA, CDR2 YSYEKL. The CDR3 spans 15 residues. The germline V and J ends were trimmed by 6 bases and 2 bases, with 16 bases remaining between them. CDR3: CASSQFGTTNTEAFL. The CDR3 DNA is TGCGCCAGCAGTCAATTTGGGACGACCAACACTGAAGCTTTCCTT.

The chain carries TRBV5-1 and TRBJ2-7; 10 bases agree with TRBD2. The V gene end was trimmed by 3 bases and the J gene end by 0 bases; junction bases not matched to a gene: 12. Germline CDR1 is SGHRS and CDR2 is YFSETQ. There are 18 residues in the CDR3. The chain's CDR3 is CASSSALAGVMSSYEQYF. In DNA form, the CDR3 reads TGCGCCAGCAGCTCTGCCCTAGCGGGGGTGATGAGCTCCTACGAGCAGTACTTC.

The table lists this clonotype with a few counts. One end of the junction varies from germline; a read error may be responsible. The chain couples TRBV27 to TRBJ2-7, with unresolved D. The CDR3 loop spans 13 amino acids. The germline V gene has CDR1 MNHEY and CDR2 SMNVEV (reference sequence). The DNA for the CDR3 is TGTGCCGGCAGTTTAGTAATAGGTTACGAGCAGTACTTC. It codes for CAGSLVIGYEQYF.

This clonotype has only one observation. The V gene is TRBV7-9, the J gene TRBJ2-2; D is undetermined. V was trimmed by 1 base and J by 1 base, leaving 7 bases between them. Germline V CDR1 and CDR2: SEHNR, FQNEAQ (reference sequence). The CDR3 consists of 15 residues. This CDR3 is CASSLGPRNTGELFF. The CDR3 DNA reads TGTGCCAGCAGCTTAGGGCCCAGGAACACCGGGGAGCTGTTTTTT. The variable domain in full, completed from reference TRBV7-9 and TRBJ2-2, reads DTGVSQNPRHKITKRGQNVTFRCDPISEHNRLYWYRQTLGQGPEFLTYFQNEAQLEKSRLLSDRFSAERPKGSFSTLEIQRTEQGDSAMYLCASSLGPRNTGELFFGEGSRLTVL.

This chain links TRBV5-1 with TRBJ1-1; 9 positions agree with TRBD1. V gave up 4 bases and J gave up 0 bases; unmatched junction bases: 4. The CDR3 sequence is 15 residues long. The germline CDR1 and CDR2 sequences are SGHRS and YFSETQ. In DNA form, the CDR3 reads TGCGCCAGCAGCACCGGGACAGGGATGAACACTGAAGCTTTCTTT. Its translation is CASSTGTGMNTEAFF.

The rearrangement uses TRBV25-1 and TRBJ1-1; 7 nucleotides line up with TRBD1. The CDR3 extends over 18 amino acids. Germline values: CDR1 MGHDK, CDR2 SYGVNS. V was pared by 3 bases and J by 5 bases, with 18 bases of the junction left unmatched. The CDR3 spells CASSEGVEQGDVGTEAFF. CDR3 nucleotide sequence: TGTGCCAGCAGTGAGGGAGTAGAGCAGGGGGACGTGGGGACTGAAGCTTTCTTT.

The chain combines TRBV7-2 with TRBJ1-1, with 7 bases fitting TRBD1. Trimming removed 4 bases from V and 2 bases from J; junction bases left unmatched: 7. CDR3 length equals 15 residues. Germline CDR1 SGHTA, CDR2 FQGNSA. In nucleotides, the CDR3 is TGTGCCAGCAGCTGGCGGTACAGGGGTAACACTGAAGCTTTCTTT. This gives the protein CASSWRYRGNTEAFF.

Worth noting for this clonotype: This is likely a read error, given that the CDR3 carries no conserved phenylalanine or tryptophan at its end. V and J are TRBV12-3 or TRBV12-4 and TRBJ2-3, with D hard to call. The CDR3 runs 13 residues. In DNA, the CDR3 is TGTGCCAGCAGTTTAGCAAGCACAGATGCGCAGTATTCC. It yields the protein CASSLASTDAQYS.

This clonotype was picked up a small number of times. V and J are TRBV12-3 or TRBV12-4 and TRBJ2-1, with 9 nucleotides matching TRBD2. With 1 base clipped from V and 2 bases from J, the junction kept 9 bases outside the gene matches. This CDR3 comprises 18 residues. The CDR3 region has the DNA TGTGCCAGCAGTTTAGTAGCGGGGGTTCTCTCTACCTACAATGAGCAGTTCTTC. Residues: CASSLVAGVLSTYNEQFF.

The chain has TRBV4-3 and TRBJ1-3; D gene uncertain. This CDR3 is built from 16 residues. From germline, CDR1 is LGHNA and CDR2 YSLEER. Trimming took off 1 base at V and 4 bases at J, with 14 bases between the two ends. The CDR3 region has the DNA TGCGCCAGCAGCCAAGGCCTCGCCTGGACCGGAAACACCATATATTTT. This sequence encodes CASSQGLAWTGNTIYF.

This clonotype was seen many times. The chain carries TRBV18 and TRBJ2-5, with 8 bases that match TRBD1. Germline V gene sequence: CDR1 KGHSH, CDR2 LQKENI. This CDR3 spans 15 amino acids. V gave up 2 bases and J gave up 4 bases; unmatched junction bases: 6. CDR3 protein: CASSPDLGQGETQYF. The CDR3 region has the DNA TGTGCCAGCTCACCAGACCTAGGACAGGGAGAGACCCAGTACTTC.

This clonotype showed up many times. This chain joins TRBV7-6 and TRBJ2-7; 9 bases map to TRBD1. The V gene end was trimmed by 5 bases and the J gene end by 3 bases; junction bases not matched to a gene: 8. This CDR3 is built from 15 residues. Germline values: CDR1 SGHVS, CDR2 FNYEAQ. The CDR3 DNA reads TGTGCCAGCAGCCTCGCGGGGACAGGGCACTACGAGCAGTACTTC. Protein: CASSLAGTGHYEQYF. The full variable domain, its missing parts supplied by reference TRBV7-6 and TRBJ2-7, is GAGVSQSPRYKVTKRGQDVALRCDPISGHVSLYWYRQALGQGPEFLTYFNYEAQQDKSGLPNDRFSAERPEGSISTLTIQRTEQRDSAMYRCASSLAGTGHYEQYFGPGTRLTVT.

This clonotype was counted a few times. The gene calls are TRBV7-2 and TRBJ2-7; 7 nucleotides match TRBD2. V gave up 4 bases and J gave up 2 bases; unmatched junction bases: 5. Germline loops: CDR1 SGHTA, CDR2 FQGNSA. The CDR3 has 14 residues. The CDR3 DNA is TGTGCCAGCAGCTGGTGGGGGGGTCCCTACGAGCAGTACTTC. Translation: CASSWWGGPYEQYF.

The chain uses TRBV20-1 and TRBJ1-4, with 7 nucleotides matching TRBD1. The ends lost 6 bases at V and 14 bases at J; junction bases unmatched: 15. The V gene's germline CDR1 is DFQATT and CDR2 SNEGSKA (reference sequence). The CDR3 extends over 13 amino acids. The CDR3 reads CSAADTGAQGLFF. The CDR3 DNA is TGCAGTGCCGCCGACACAGGGGCTCAGGGGCTGTTTTTT.

The rearrangement links TRBV28 to TRBJ2-1; 11 nucleotides agree with TRBD2. Germline CDR1 MDHEN, CDR2 SYDVKM. The CDR3 has 17 amino acids. V trimming: 4 bases; J trimming: 3 bases; junction bases outside the gene matches: 8. The CDR3 coding sequence is TGTGCCAGCAGTTCTTCCCCGGGACTAGCGGACTACAATGAGCAGTTCTTC. It encodes CASSSSPGLADYNEQFF.

The sample holds a few counts of this clonotype. The chain combines TRBV20-1 with TRBJ1-4, with D maybe TRBD1 (5 bases). The CDR3 runs 15 residues. V was pared by 0 bases and J by 3 bases, with 11 bases between. Germline CDR1 and CDR2: DFQATT and SNEGSKA (reference sequence). The CDR3 nucleotides are TGCAGTGCTAGAGACCCGGGGACGTCTAATGAAAAACTGTTTTTT. It translates to CSARDPGTSNEKLFF.

This clonotype showed up just a few times. The V gene is TRBV11-2, the J gene TRBJ1-2; perhaps TRBD1 as D (5 bases). The V end lost 1 base, the J end lost 4 bases, and 13 bases lay between the germline ends. The CDR3 runs to 15 residues. Germline V gene lookup returns CDR1 SGHAT and CDR2 FQNNGV. The CDR3 DNA is TGTGCCAGCAGCTTAGGGGGGGGTGTCGGCTATGGCTACACCTTC. Its protein product is CASSLGGGVGYGYTF.